The next 25 T cell receptor beta chains were all read from a single sample in a study of CD8 T cells in Susac syndrome. RNA totalling 0.5 to 1 ug underwent reverse transcription with random hexamers. TCRdb recomputed calls from the immunoSEQ multiplex PCR reads with MiXCR, one row per CDR3 protein. The sample shows a few hundred thousand distinct CDR3 sequences, roughly 85% of them seen only once. The sequenced material came from CD8+ T cells from PBMCs. These TCRs come from a human donor with multiple sclerosis.

Only a few counts were recorded for this clonotype. The chain has TRBV7-6 and TRBJ1-2, with TRBD1 as a possible D gene (6 bases). V shed 5 bases and J shed 7 bases, with 11 bases lying between them. CDR3 length: 12 residues. Germline loops: CDR1 SGHVS, CDR2 FNYEAQ. CDR3 bases: TGTGCCAGCAGCCAATACAGGGTTGGCTACACCTTC. Its protein product is CASSQYRVGYTF.

This rearrangement joins TRBV4-3 to TRBJ2-5; D may be TRBD1 (6 bases). The CDR3 totals 18 residues. V lost 0 bases and J lost 5, with 22 bases in between. Germline assignment: CDR1 LGHNA and CDR2 YSLEER. CDR3 nucleotides: TGCGCCAGCAGCCAAGAAGGGGTAGGGGGACACCTCCTGGAGACCCAGTACTTC. Translation: CASSQEGVGGHLLETQYF.

The sample holds a few counts of this clonotype. V gene TRBV9 combines with J gene TRBJ1-4; 7 bases are a match to TRBD1. Per germline, CDR1 SGDLS and CDR2 YYNGEE. Unmatched junction bases numbered 4, after V lost 0 bases and J lost 8 bases. The CDR3 runs 14 residues. In DNA, the CDR3 is TGTGCCAGCAGCGTAGACGACAGGGAGGAAAAACTGTTTTTT. This sequence encodes CASSVDDREEKLFF.

The V call is TRBV24-1, the J call TRBJ2-7, with 8 bases identical to TRBD1. The CDR3 has 15 residues. The V gene's germline CDR1 is KGHDR and CDR2 SFDVKD. V trimming: 4 bases; J trimming: 4 bases; junction bases outside the gene matches: 8. The DNA of the CDR3 is TGTGCCACCAGTGAGTCTACGGGACAGGTTTACGAGCAGTACTTC. It yields the protein CATSESTGQVYEQYF.

The chain joins TRBV29-1 to TRBJ2-7; 7 nucleotides match TRBD1. Germline V gene lookup returns CDR1 SQVTM and CDR2 ANQGSEA. V trimming: 6 bases; J trimming: 3 bases; junction bases outside the gene matches: 8. The CDR3 covers 13 residues. The CDR3 nucleotides read TGCAGCGTCCGAACGGGACAGAGCTACGAGCAGTACTTC. This sequence encodes CSVRTGQSYEQYF.

The chain is built from TRBV9 and TRBJ2-1, with D possibly TRBD2 on 6 matching bases. The germline gives CDR1 SGDLS, CDR2 YYNGEE. The CDR3 runs 15 residues. Deletions cut 4 bases from V and 4 bases from J, with 15 bases between. The CDR3 coding sequence is TGTGCCAGCAGCTCCCGGGACTTTTCTTACAATGAGCAGTTCTTC. This encodes CASSSRDFSYNEQFF. Variable domain in full (rest from reference TRBV9 and TRBJ2-1): DSGVTQTPKHLITATGQRVTLRCSPRSGDLSVYWYQQSLDQGLQFLIQYYNGEERAKGNILERFSAQQFPDLHSELNLSSLELGDSALYFCASSSRDFSYNEQFFGPGTRLTVL.

This chain uses TRBV28 with TRBJ2-2, with 7 bases that match TRBD2. The CDR3 extends over 14 amino acids. V lost 5 bases to trimming and J lost 6 bases; unmatched junction nucleotides: 6. Germline V CDR1 and CDR2: MDHEN, SYDVKM. Here the CDR3 DNA reads TGTGCCAGCAGTGTCGGGAGGCGGGCCGGGGAGCTGTTTTTT. Encoded protein: CASSVGRRAGELFF.

The V call is TRBV5-6, the J call TRBJ2-1; no clear D gene. Germline-derived CDR1 and CDR2 are SGHDT and YYEEEE. The length of the CDR3 is 16 residues. Trimming shortened V by 0 bases and J by 8 bases, and 18 bases separated the two germline ends. Here the CDR3 DNA reads TGTGCCAGCAGCTTGGGAGGTCAAAGTCATTCCGATGAGCAGTTCTTC. It specifies CASSLGGQSHSDEQFF. The whole variable domain, remainder taken from reference TRBV5-6 and TRBJ2-1, is DAGVTQSPTHLIKTRGQQVTLRCSPKSGHDTVSWYQQALGQGPQFIFQYYEEEERQRGNFPDRFSGHQFPNYSSELNVNALLLGDSALYLCASSLGGQSHSDEQFFGPGTRLTVL.

This clonotype turned up a few times. The gene calls are TRBV28 and TRBJ2-7, with D possibly TRBD1 on 6 matching bases. The CDR3 consists of 14 residues. Germline lookup yields CDR1 MDHEN and CDR2 SYDVKM. Trimming shortened V by 7 bases and J by 0 bases, and 13 bases separated the two germline ends. CDR3 sequence (DNA): TGTGCCAGCACTTATCTCAGGGGCTCCTACGAGCAGTACTTC. Translated, it gives CASTYLRGSYEQYF.

The chain has TRBV28 and TRBJ2-5; D remains ambiguous. The CDR3 spans 13 residues. Germline CDR1 and CDR2: MDHEN and SYDVKM. V lost 5 bases to trimming and J lost 0 bases, with 7 bases between them. The chain's CDR3 is CASSTWDQETQYF. The DNA of the CDR3 is TGTGCCAGCAGTACATGGGACCAAGAGACCCAGTACTTC.

This chain links TRBV10-3 with TRBJ2-7; D is uncertain. Per germline, CDR1 ENHRY and CDR2 SYGVKD. This CDR3 is 13 amino acids long. With 6 bases removed from V and 2 bases from J, the gap between germline ends came to 11 bases. The CDR3 reads CAISLGLAYEQYF. The CDR3 DNA sequence: TGTGCCATCAGCCTCGGGTTGGCCTACGAGCAGTACTTC.

The chain links TRBV6-5 to TRBJ1-2; the D gene is possibly TRBD1 (6 bases). Trimming shortened V by 10 bases and J by 5 bases, and 14 bases separated the two germline ends. The CDR3 sequence is 12 residues long. Germline V gene lookup returns CDR1 MNHEY and CDR2 SVGAGI. CDR3 nucleotides: TGTGCCACAGCACAGGGACGGTATGGCTACACCTTC. Translated, it gives CATAQGRYGYTF.

The chain uses TRBV20-1 and TRBJ2-7; 9 nucleotides line up with TRBD1. The CDR3 runs to 14 residues. The germline gives CDR1 DFQATT, CDR2 SNEGSKA (reference sequence). Trimming removed 5 bases from V and 3 bases from J; junction bases left unmatched: 8. The CDR3: CSARKDRGLYEQYF. CDR3 in DNA: TGCAGTGCTCGTAAGGACAGGGGACTCTACGAGCAGTACTTC.

The chain employs TRBV20-1 and TRBJ2-7, with D possibly being TRBD1 (6 bases). Trimming took off 3 bases at V and 5 bases at J, with 20 bases between the two ends. The V gene's germline CDR1 is DFQATT and CDR2 SNEGSKA (reference sequence). The CDR3 covers 15 residues. The chain's CDR3 is CSARTGTGNFNEQYF. In nucleotides, the CDR3 is TGCAGTGCTAGGACCGGCACAGGGAATTTCAACGAGCAGTACTTC.

V and J are TRBV29-1 and TRBJ2-7; D is unclear. Germline lookup yields CDR1 SQVTM and CDR2 ANQGSEA. CDR3 size: 11 residues. The ends were cut back, 6 bases at V and 6 bases at J, with 12 bases in the middle. The CDR3 loop is CSVVMGIEQYF. The CDR3 DNA sequence: TGCAGCGTGGTGATGGGGATCGAGCAGTACTTC.

This chain joins TRBV27 and TRBJ2-7; weak D call: TRBD2 (5 bases). The CDR3 is 15 amino acids. The germline V gene encodes CDR1 MNHEY and CDR2 SMNVEV (reference sequence). Trimming shortened V by 5 bases and J by 1 base, and 15 bases separated the two germline ends. CDR3 in DNA: TGTGCCAGCAGTGGAGGACTCAGCAATTCCTACGAGCAGTACTTC. This translates into CASSGGLSNSYEQYF.

The sample holds a few counts of this clonotype. V and J are TRBV11-2 and TRBJ2-7; D might be TRBD2 (6 bases). Between the trimmed V and J ends, which lost 0 bases and 7 bases, there was a span of 16 bases. The germline CDR1 and CDR2 sequences are SGHAT and FQNNGV. This CDR3 comprises 15 residues. Here the CDR3 reads CASSLDESLAREQYF. Here the CDR3 DNA reads TGTGCCAGCAGCTTAGATGAATCGCTAGCGCGTGAGCAGTACTTC.

This clonotype has a single count. The chain combines TRBV14 with TRBJ2-1; 8 nucleotides align to TRBD2. V was clipped by 3 bases and J by 7 bases; unmatched bases: 14. The CDR3 covers 17 residues. Germline V gene data show CDR1 as SGHDN and CDR2 as FVKESK. The chain's CDR3 is CASSQRASGSPGNEQFF. The CDR3 DNA sequence: TGTGCCAGCAGCCAGCGGGCTAGCGGGTCGCCGGGGAATGAGCAGTTCTTC.

This chain connects TRBV9 to TRBJ2-2, with D tentatively TRBD1 (5 bases). Germline V gives CDR1 SGDLS, CDR2 YYNGEE. This CDR3 spans 15 amino acids. Trimming took off 6 bases at V and 4 bases at J, with 16 bases between the two ends. CDR3 in DNA: TGTGCCAGCACCCCAGACAGTCGCATCACCGGGGAGCTGTTTTTT. This translates into CASTPDSRITGELFF.

J is TRBJ2-7 and V is TRBV20-1; the D gene is possibly TRBD2 (6 bases). The CDR3 is made up of 14 amino acids. V was cut by 3 bases and J by 4 bases, with 16 bases left in between. Germline CDR1 and CDR2: DFQATT and SNEGSKA (reference sequence). CDR3 sequence (DNA): TGCAGTGCTAGGGGGAGACTGGCGGGGTACGAGCAGTACTTC. Protein sequence: CSARGRLAGYEQYF.

The gene calls are TRBV7-9 and TRBJ2-3; D call uncertain. V shed 5 bases and J shed 0 bases, with 15 bases lying between them. Looked up from germline, CDR1 is SEHNR and CDR2 is FQNEAQ (reference sequence). The length of the CDR3 is 16 residues. CDR3 nucleotides: TGTGCCAGCAGCCCCGTCCTCAGGCTCAGCACAGATACGCAGTATTTT. Residues: CASSPVLRLSTDTQYF.

This chain uses TRBV4-1 with TRBJ2-3; no reliable D call. Trimming took 1 base from V and 2 from J, leaving 7 bases between them. The CDR3 extends over 14 amino acids. Germline V gives CDR1 MGHRA, CDR2 YSYEKL. DNA for the CDR3: TGCGCCAGCAGCCAAGGGCAGATCACAGATACGCAGTATTTT. Protein sequence: CASSQGQITDTQYF.

The chain uses TRBV4-3 and TRBJ2-3, with TRBD2 identical over 9 bases. Germline CDR1 LGHNA, CDR2 YSLEER. V was clipped by 0 bases and J by 5 bases; unmatched bases: 3. This CDR3 has 15 amino acids. This chain's CDR3 is CASSQDQLAGDTQYF. CDR3 in DNA: TGCGCCAGCAGCCAAGATCAACTAGCGGGAGATACGCAGTATTTT.

The CDR3 here is CASSHLQPGDTIYF. CDR3 DNA sequence: TGTGCCAGCAGCCACCTGCAGCCCGGGGACACCATATATTTT. This chain connects TRBV11-2 to TRBJ1-3; D is ambiguous. V was pared by 5 bases and J by 8 bases, with 16 bases between. This CDR3 contains 14 residues. The germline CDR1 and CDR2 sequences are SGHAT and FQNNGV.

V usage is TRBV20-1 and J usage is TRBJ2-7, with D maybe TRBD2 (5 bases). The CDR3 sequence is 14 residues long. V lost 2 bases and J 3 bases, leaving 14 bases between the germline ends. Per the germline V gene, CDR1 is DFQATT and CDR2 is SNEGSKA (reference sequence). The CDR3 nucleotides read TGCAGTGCTAGACAGAAGGCCGGGAACTACGAGCAGTACTTC. Protein product: CSARQKAGNYEQYF.